The rows below give T cell receptor beta chains drawn from one sample of a study of cytomegalovirus exposure and HLA in healthy donors. Assay: immunoSEQ multiplex PCR; the TCRdb copy retains only in-frame clones and omits some. The sample has about 150,000 clones; approximately 71% are singletons. The sequencing input was PBMCs. The receptor set was obtained from a man between 25 and 39 years old in good health and CMV-seropositive. CDR3s include the opening cysteine and the closing phenylalanine or tryptophan. Each record gives: J gene, V gene, clone size, CDR3 protein. Rows give clone size only sometimes, using once, few, many, or a class for an expanded clone.

j_gene: TRBJ2-3; v_gene: TRBV5-1; abundance: .; CDR3aa: CASSPRQGSRTDTQYF
j_gene: TRBJ2-7; v_gene: TRBV15; abundance: .; CDR3aa: CATSSPAGYYYEQYF
j_gene: TRBJ1-3; v_gene: TRBV5-1; abundance: .; CDR3aa: CASSPGTGVTGVLNTIYF
j_gene: TRBJ2-1; v_gene: TRBV27; abundance: .; CDR3aa: CASTLRGQNPYNEQFF
j_gene: TRBJ2-3; v_gene: TRBV19; abundance: .; CDR3aa: CASSSIRGLARDTQYF
j_gene: TRBJ1-5; v_gene: TRBV5-1; abundance: .; CDR3aa: CASSPGQPNQPQHF
j_gene: TRBJ2-5; v_gene: TRBV6-6; abundance: .; CDR3aa: CASSYSTGEETQYF
j_gene: TRBJ2-3; v_gene: TRBV5-8; abundance: .; CDR3aa: CASSLYQGSDTQYF
j_gene: TRBJ2-1; v_gene: TRBV11-3; abundance: .; CDR3aa: CASSSDTTGFMVDEQFF
j_gene: TRBJ1-1; v_gene: TRBV28; abundance: .; CDR3aa: CASRTDRMLGTEAFF
j_gene: TRBJ2-3; v_gene: TRBV11-2; abundance: .; CDR3aa: CASRGSGRDTDTQYF
j_gene: TRBJ1-5; v_gene: TRBV9; abundance: .; CDR3aa: CASSESGSNQPQHF
j_gene: TRBJ2-1; v_gene: TRBV10-2; abundance: .; CDR3aa: CASSDTGLVNNEQFF
j_gene: TRBJ1-1; v_gene: TRBV5-1; abundance: .; CDR3aa: CASSLDPSGGGTEAFF
j_gene: TRBJ2-1; v_gene: TRBV7-2; abundance: once; CDR3aa: CASSLALAGNEQFF
j_gene: TRBJ2-2; v_gene: TRBV9; abundance: .; CDR3aa: CASSVAYPGGPGGELFF
j_gene: TRBJ2-1; v_gene: TRBV28; abundance: few; CDR3aa: CASSPPGQGFYNEQFF
j_gene: TRBJ2-1; v_gene: TRBV10-3; abundance: .; CDR3aa: CAMGGDRTYNEQFF
j_gene: TRBJ2-7; v_gene: TRBV10-3; abundance: .; CDR3aa: CAISELANYEQYF
j_gene: TRBJ1-2; v_gene: TRBV10-3; abundance: .; CDR3aa: CAISGGLDRGDGYTF
j_gene: TRBJ2-2; v_gene: TRBV9; abundance: .; CDR3aa: CASSVSSTGELFF
j_gene: TRBJ1-1; v_gene: TRBV28; abundance: once; CDR3aa: CASRRREANTEAFF
j_gene: TRBJ1-1; v_gene: TRBV6-1; abundance: .; CDR3aa: CASRARTGDSSEAFF
j_gene: TRBJ2-5; v_gene: TRBV7-2; abundance: .; CDR3aa: CASSSSTGYEQYF
j_gene: TRBJ2-5; v_gene: TRBV7-3; abundance: few; CDR3aa: CASSLYGGIQETQYF
j_gene: TRBJ1-5; v_gene: TRBV21-1; abundance: once; CDR3aa: CASSKESWPQHF
j_gene: TRBJ2-1; v_gene: TRBV5-1; abundance: few; CDR3aa: CASSLAPGGVNEQFF
j_gene: TRBJ2-1; v_gene: TRBV10-3; abundance: .; CDR3aa: CAINSGGVSSYNEQFF
j_gene: TRBJ1-4; v_gene: TRBV10-1; abundance: .; CDR3aa: CASSSGTGAGNEKLFF
j_gene: TRBJ2-2; v_gene: TRBV27; abundance: once; CDR3aa: CASSLRGTNTGELFF
j_gene: TRBJ2-7; v_gene: TRBV25-1; abundance: .; CDR3aa: CASRDSSGSYEQYF
j_gene: TRBJ2-1; v_gene: TRBV29-1; abundance: .; CDR3aa: CSVSGFLPYNEQFF
j_gene: TRBJ2-7; v_gene: TRBV28; abundance: .; CDR3aa: CASSQTGGTRSHEQYF
j_gene: TRBJ2-7; v_gene: TRBV19; abundance: few; CDR3aa: CASSSGTGGLYEQYF
j_gene: TRBJ2-5; v_gene: TRBV9; abundance: .; CDR3aa: CASSGTSGSQETQYF
j_gene: TRBJ1-2; v_gene: TRBV28; abundance: .; CDR3aa: CASSWTGAPNYGYTF
j_gene: TRBJ2-4; v_gene: TRBV13; abundance: .; CDR3aa: CASTVDRASIQYF
j_gene: TRBJ2-7; v_gene: TRBV29-1; abundance: .; CDR3aa: CSVEASSANYEQYF
j_gene: TRBJ1-5; v_gene: TRBV7-9; abundance: .; CDR3aa: CSSSSTKDREKGQPQHF
j_gene: TRBJ2-7; v_gene: TRBV11-3; abundance: .; CDR3aa: CASSLTKAGTSGRGEQYF
j_gene: TRBJ1-5; v_gene: TRBV19; abundance: once; CDR3aa: CASSIDLFTNYQPQHF
j_gene: TRBJ1-2; v_gene: TRBV6-1; abundance: .; CDR3aa: CASRQGQGGRDGYTF
j_gene: TRBJ2-2; v_gene: TRBV7-2; abundance: .; CDR3aa: CASSLLTGVTGELFF